This T cell receptor beta chain was captured in a study of TIL therapy for anti-PD-1-resistant metastatic lung cancer (dated by TCRdb to the early 2020s). The study in broad terms: Enrolled patients had a median age of around 58 years (range 38-75) and a median tumor PD-L1 proportion score of about 5.9%. The cohort was predominantly lung adenocarcinoma, with several EGFR-mutant and two ALK-rearranged tumors, and half of patients were current or former smokers. A median non-synonymous tumor mutation burden of about 1.6 mutations per megabase was determined across the cohort by whole-exome sequencing. Tumor and peripheral blood T cell receptor beta sequencing was used to track clonotypes across tumor, expanded TIL product and serial blood samples. Overall results and qualifications from the work: Generalizability was limited because the cohort was highly selected, with more treatment-naive, never-smoker and oncogene-addicted patients included than is typical. Clonal turnover during TIL culture was high, and many clones enriched in the product were not detected in the baseline tumor, suggesting clonal contraction instead of faithful expansion. The study protocol defined all tumor marker inferences as exploratory. Higher clonality and lower diversity were observed in expanded TIL cultures than in baseline intratumoral T cells (median clonality around 5.7% vs 31%, p < 0.0001).

There are 14 amino acids in the CDR3, from cysteine to phenylalanine inclusive. Only CDR3 DNA is held: 42 bases, read in frame from base 1. V is reduced by 2 bases and J by 6 bases, leaving a spacing of 12 bases between them. From the germline V gene, CDR1 is MGHDK and CDR2 is SYGVNS. Sample time point, as interpreted from the label and publication: pre-treatment sample, taken before nivolumab and TIL therapy. The baseline tumor samples, taken from the same resection that was used to grow TIL, were excised metastases, most often pleural nodules or supraclavicular lymph nodes. Tumors were harvested before any PD-1/PD-L1 blockade; patients then received nivolumab, and those progressing received lymphodepletion, expanded TIL infusion and IL-2. Adults with stage 4 NSCLC were enrolled in a dual-center phase I trial from 2017 to early 2020. Samples were obtained from a single-arm, open-label phase I trial in which tumor-infiltrating lymphocyte therapy with nivolumab was evaluated in advanced non-small cell lung cancer. Portions of each resected tumor were snap-frozen in liquid nitrogen and were stored at -80 degrees C. Using laser-capture macrodissection, tumor regions of interest were selected on H&E sections, then pulverized into roughly 15 mg aliquots and extracted using Qiagen Allprep kits.

Comment on this clone: Its specific antigen is unknown. No quality values exist for individual bases; no much larger clone is one base distant.

TCR beta CDR3 regions were amplified from genomic DNA by bias-controlled multiplex PCR with the immunoSEQ v3 hsTCRB kit. TCR libraries were sequenced on an Illumina NextSeq 500 to 1.5 million to 2 million read pairs for survey level or about 5-6 million for deep level. Per the source publication's procedure: Clonality was reported by immunoSEQ Analyzer software, which also assigned V, D and J genes and filtered out non-productive sequences. Repertoires of infused TIL and blood were compared using productive Simpson clonality and the Morisita overlap index of productive TRB rearrangements. TCRdb stores this immuneACCESS table with in-frame sequences only. Part of the clones is absent; in the studies checked, under half of the shortfall reflects unresolved V genes, and no reason is known for the rest. V, J and clone size were drawn from that table, and D and trimming were deduced from the DNA. The sample profile shows around 26,000 clones; approximately 63% of them were found once. The ten largest make up approximately 16% of the sample.

Source: tumor tissue, taken at baseline. The sequence is built from TRBV25-1 and TRBJ2-3; no confident D gene assignment can be made. This TCR was recovered from a woman aged 30 to 85 with non-small cell lung cancer. At the DNA level, the sequence is TGTGCCAGCAGTGAACACGGACCGGTGGATACGCAGTATTTT. Translated, it gives CASSEHGPVDTQYF.